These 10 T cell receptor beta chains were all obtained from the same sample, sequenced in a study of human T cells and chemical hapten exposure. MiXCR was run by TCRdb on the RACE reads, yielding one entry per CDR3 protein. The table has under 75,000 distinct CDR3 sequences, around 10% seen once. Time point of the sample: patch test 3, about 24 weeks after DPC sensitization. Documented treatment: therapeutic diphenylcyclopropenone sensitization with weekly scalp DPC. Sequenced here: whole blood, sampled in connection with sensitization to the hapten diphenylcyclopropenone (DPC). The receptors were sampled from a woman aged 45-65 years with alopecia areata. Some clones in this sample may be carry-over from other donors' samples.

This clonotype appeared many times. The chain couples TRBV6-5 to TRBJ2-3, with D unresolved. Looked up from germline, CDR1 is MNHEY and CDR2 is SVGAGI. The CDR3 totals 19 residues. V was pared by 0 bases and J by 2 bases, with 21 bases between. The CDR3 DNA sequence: TGTGCCAGCAGTTACTCGATAGATAGGATAGGATTTGACACAGATACGCAGTATTTT. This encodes CASSYSIDRIGFDTDTQYF.

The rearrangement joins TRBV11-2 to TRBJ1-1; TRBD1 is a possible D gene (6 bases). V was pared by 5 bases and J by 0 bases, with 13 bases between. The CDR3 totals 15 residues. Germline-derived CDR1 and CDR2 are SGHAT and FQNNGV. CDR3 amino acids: CASSVYQGLNTEAFF. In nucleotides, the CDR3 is TGTGCCAGCAGCGTGTATCAGGGGTTGAACACTGAAGCTTTCTTT. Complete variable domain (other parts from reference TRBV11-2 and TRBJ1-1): EAGVAQSPRYKIIEKRQSVAFWCNPISGHATLYWYQQILGQGPKLLIQFQNNGVVDDSQLPKDRFSAERLKGVDSTLKIQPAKLEDSAVYLCASSVYQGLNTEAFFGQGTRLTVV.

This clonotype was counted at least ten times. The CDR3 sequence is CASSLMGLLGEQYF. DNA of the CDR3: TGTGCCAGCAGCTTGATGGGACTGCTGGGCGAGCAGTACTTC. The J gene is TRBJ2-7, the V gene TRBV7-9; maybe TRBD2 (6 bases). The germline V gene has CDR1 SEHNR and CDR2 FQNEAQ (reference sequence). This CDR3 comprises 14 residues. V was trimmed by 3 bases and J by 6 bases, leaving 15 bases between them.

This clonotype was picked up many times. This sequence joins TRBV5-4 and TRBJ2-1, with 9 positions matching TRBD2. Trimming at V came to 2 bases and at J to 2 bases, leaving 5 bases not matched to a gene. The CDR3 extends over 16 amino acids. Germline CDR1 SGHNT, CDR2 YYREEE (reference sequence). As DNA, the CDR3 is TGTGCCAGCAGCTTTGGAGGGACTAGCCCCTACAATGAGCAGTTCTTC. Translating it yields CASSFGGTSPYNEQFF.

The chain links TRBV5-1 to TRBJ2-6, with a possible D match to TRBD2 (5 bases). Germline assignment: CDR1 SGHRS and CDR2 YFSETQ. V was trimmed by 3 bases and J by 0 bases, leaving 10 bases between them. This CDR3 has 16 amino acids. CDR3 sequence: CASSSGLISGANVLTF. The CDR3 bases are TGCGCCAGCAGCTCAGGACTCATCTCTGGGGCCAACGTCCTGACTTTC.

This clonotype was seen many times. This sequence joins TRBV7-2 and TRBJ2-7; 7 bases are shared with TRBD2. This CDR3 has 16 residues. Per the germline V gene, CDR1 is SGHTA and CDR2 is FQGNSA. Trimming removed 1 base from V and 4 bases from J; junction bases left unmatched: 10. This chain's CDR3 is CASSLEGPAGGYEQYF. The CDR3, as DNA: TGTGCCAGCAGCTTAGAAGGCCCTGCCGGGGGGTACGAGCAGTACTTC.

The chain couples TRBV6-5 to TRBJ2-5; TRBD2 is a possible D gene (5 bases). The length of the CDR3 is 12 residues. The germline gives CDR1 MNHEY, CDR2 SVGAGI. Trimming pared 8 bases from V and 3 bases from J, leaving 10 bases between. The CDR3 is CASGNGKETQYF. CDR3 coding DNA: TGTGCCAGCGGAAACGGGAAAGAGACCCAGTACTTC.

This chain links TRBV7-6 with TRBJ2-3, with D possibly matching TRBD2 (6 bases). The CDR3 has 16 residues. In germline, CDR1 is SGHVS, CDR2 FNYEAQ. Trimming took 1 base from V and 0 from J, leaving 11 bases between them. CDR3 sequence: CASSLGGGRSTDTQYF. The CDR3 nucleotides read TGTGCCAGCAGCTTAGGAGGAGGGAGAAGCACAGATACGCAGTATTTT.

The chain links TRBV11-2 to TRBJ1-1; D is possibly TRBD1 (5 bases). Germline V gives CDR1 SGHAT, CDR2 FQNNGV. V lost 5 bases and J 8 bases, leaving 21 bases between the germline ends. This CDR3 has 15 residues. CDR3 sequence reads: CASSTPPGPTAEAFF. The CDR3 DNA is TGTGCCAGCAGCACCCCACCGGGGCCTACGGCAGAAGCTTTCTTT. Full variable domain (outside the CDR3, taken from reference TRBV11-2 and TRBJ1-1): EAGVAQSPRYKIIEKRQSVAFWCNPISGHATLYWYQQILGQGPKLLIQFQNNGVVDDSQLPKDRFSAERLKGVDSTLKIQPAKLEDSAVYLCASSTPPGPTAEAFFGQGTRLTVV.

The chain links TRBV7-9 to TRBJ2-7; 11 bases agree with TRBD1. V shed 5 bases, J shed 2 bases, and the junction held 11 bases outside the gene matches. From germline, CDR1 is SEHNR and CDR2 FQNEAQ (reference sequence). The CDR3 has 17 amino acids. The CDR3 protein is CASSAGTGGNRAYEQYF. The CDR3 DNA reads TGTGCCAGCAGCGCCGGGACAGGGGGAAATCGGGCCTACGAGCAGTACTTC.